This TCR beta chain is drawn from a study of shared clonotypes between healthy human individuals. The CDR3 extends over 15 amino acids. Germline CDR1 reads LGHNA; CDR2 reads YSLEER. The V gene lost 0 bases and the J gene lost 2 bases, with 11 bases spanning the gap. Whole-study results and caveats: When naive CD4 clonotypes were compared across several donors, around 5% were shared.

As regards this clone: The target antigen is unknown.

Only in-frame clones appear in the TCRdb table, and some are missing; sequencing was by immunoSEQ multiplex PCR. Altogether more than 2 million clones are present, 80% to 95% being singletons, with the ten largest covering about 1.7%. Naive CD8 cells comprised CD45RO-negative, CCR7-positively selected cells, excluding terminally differentiated effector memory CD45RA+ cells. The sequence was obtained from a man in his late teens or twenties in good health. Some clones in this sample may be carry-over from other donors' samples. Sequencing was performed on naive CD8+ T cells from PBMCs. The chain combines TRBV4-3 with TRBJ2-7, with D possibly matching TRBD2 (6 bases). The DNA for the CDR3 is TGCGCCAGCAGCCAAGATCTTAGCGGTACCTACGAGCAGTACTTC. It translates to CASSQDLSGTYEQYF.